A single T cell receptor (beta chain) is shown here with its context. The antigen is unknown. This specimen comes from a study of T cells after yellow fever vaccination. Study-level information: Fractions of low cell number were prepared using SMART-Seq v4 Ultra Low Input.

Whole-study findings and limits: The presence of abundant clonotypes contaminating from the bulk population was possible in FACS-sorted repertoires. Researchers noted that a small share of clonotypes showed up in both CD4 and CD8 compartments.

TCRdb passed the 5' RACE reads through MiXCR, listing each CDR3 protein once. The sample contains some 500,000 distinct CDR3 sequences, approximately 15% of which appear only once. The sample consisted of PBMCs, taken on the day of the yellow fever booster vaccination. The source of this sequence is a man aged 30 to 39 who received the YFV17D yellow fever vaccine.

CDR3 nucleotides: TGTGCCAGCTCACCATCAGCTAACCAAGAGACCCAGTACTTC. Translated: CASSPSANQETQYF. The chain recombines TRBV18 with TRBJ2-5; D gene uncertain. CDR3 length: 14 amino acids. The ends were cut back, 2 bases at V and 0 bases at J, with 7 bases in the middle. Germline CDR1 KGHSH, CDR2 LQKENI.